This T cell receptor (beta chain) was profiled in a study of cytomegalovirus exposure and HLA in healthy donors. The CDR3 runs 17 residues. Unmatched junction bases numbered 12, after V lost 4 bases and J lost 4 bases. Germline V gene lookup returns CDR1 MNHEY and CDR2 SMNVEV (reference sequence). The PCR made use of 60 Vbeta and 13 Jbeta primers. The assay was immunoSEQ multiplex PCR, and TCRdb's table has in-frame clones only and misses some. Of 55,000 or so clones in the sample, approximately 80% were seen once. The rearrangement joins TRBV27 to TRBJ2-2; 7 bases map to TRBD1. The sample comprised PBMCs. This receptor was taken from a female donor in good health and CMV-seronegative. The CDR3 nucleotides are TGTGCCAGCAGTTCTTTAGCCGATTGGGACAGCACCGGGGAGCTGTTTTTT. This translates into CASSSLADWDSTGELFF.